This record covers a single T cell receptor beta chain. Its specificity is not known. The entry originates in a study of cytomegalovirus exposure and HLA in healthy donors. A multiplex PCR was run with 60 Vbeta primers and 13 Jbeta primers. Sequencing was performed with immunoSEQ multiplex PCR; in TCRdb, only in-frame clones are kept and a portion is missing. The sample contains about 160,000 clones, 65% to 85% of which appear only once. Points from the study as a whole: According to the study, 150 to 200 TCR beta chains were cytomegalovirus-associated. The authors later linked a missense DCLRE1C variant to TCR beta V- and J-gene trimming. Per published reports, the classifier diagnosed cytomegalovirus status with high specificity and sensitivity.

Donors counted as nominally healthy when sampled, yet unrecorded immune exposures were likely. Germline V lookup: CDR1 SGHRS, CDR2 YFSETQ. CDR3 length: 12 amino acids. V lost 5 bases and J 6 bases, leaving 11 bases between the germline ends. The clonotype comes from a woman aged 45-65 years in good health and CMV-seropositive. This chain joins TRBV5-1 and TRBJ1-1; D is possibly TRBD1 (5 bases). Sequenced material: PBMCs. CDR3 in amino acids: CASSMQGSEAFF. The CDR3 bases are TGCGCCAGCAGTATGCAGGGATCTGAAGCTTTCTTT.